This T cell receptor beta chain was sequenced during a study of T cell changes during pregnancy in multiple sclerosis. Generated by immunoSEQ multiplex PCR, the TCRdb table keeps only in-frame clones and is missing some. This table holds around 66,000 clones, roughly 89% found once. The table lists this clone with a count of one. The sequencing used peripheral blood, collected in the third trimester of pregnancy. This sequence originates from a female donor in good health, enrolled as a control in a pregnancy study.

The DNA of the CDR3 is TGCGCCAGCAGCTTGGGACAGGTCGATAATGAGCAGTTCTTC. It codes for CASSLGQVDNEQFF. The V and J genes are TRBV5-1 and TRBJ2-1; D is possibly TRBD1 (6 bases). Per germline, CDR1 SGHRS and CDR2 YFSETQ. The CDR3 runs to 14 residues. Trimming left V 0 bases short and J 7 bases short, with 11 bases between.